Following are 10 T cell receptor beta chains from one sample sequenced in a study of CD8+ T cells in alopecia areata. cDNA prepared by RNA extraction and subsequent reverse transcription served as the template for sequencing. Generated by immunoSEQ multiplex PCR, the TCRdb table keeps only in-frame clones and is missing some. The sample yields 160,000 or so clones, about 50% seen once. This specimen consisted of CD8+ T cells sorted from blood, obtained at week 0. All receptors come from a human donor with alopecia areata.

The genes are TRBV13 and TRBJ2-5, with a possible D match to TRBD2 (6 bases). Trimming pared 6 bases from V and 2 bases from J, leaving 13 bases between. Germline values: CDR1 PRHDT, CDR2 FYEKMQ (reference sequence). This CDR3 region has 14 residues. CDR3 sequence (DNA): TGTGCCAGCAGAGGTTTGGGAGGACAAGAGACCCAGTACTTC. It codes for CASRGLGGQETQYF.

CDR3 in amino acids: CASSPGQGAREQFF. DNA of the CDR3: TGTGCCAGCAGCCCCGGACAGGGGGCGAGGGAGCAGTTCTTC. The V gene is TRBV7-7, the J gene TRBJ2-1; TRBD1 agrees at 11 bases. Unmatched junction bases numbered 7, after V lost 5 bases and J lost 10 bases. Germline V gene data show CDR1 as SSHAT and CDR2 as FNYEAQ (reference sequence). The CDR3 is made up of 14 amino acids. Full variable domain (outside the CDR3, taken from reference TRBV7-7 and TRBJ2-1): GAGVSQSPRYKVTKRGQDVTLRCDPISSHATLYWYQQALGQGPEFLTYFNYEAQPDKSGLPSDRFSAERPEGSISTLTIQRTEQRDSAMYRCASSPGQGAREQFFGPGTRLTVL.

In its sample, this clone was seen a few times. This chain uses TRBV11-2 with TRBJ2-7; possibly TRBD1 or TRBD2 for D (6 bases each). The V gene lost 4 bases and the J gene lost 7 bases, with 17 bases spanning the gap. The CDR3 is made up of 14 amino acids. Looked up from germline, CDR1 is SGHAT and CDR2 is FQNNGV. The CDR3 is CASSSLGGAGEQYF. The CDR3 DNA reads TGTGCCAGCAGCTCCCTCGGGGGCGCGGGGGAGCAGTACTTC.

This clone was counted a few times. This rearrangement joins TRBV7-9 to TRBJ2-3; D not resolved. The CDR3 is 13 amino acids. V was shortened by 5 bases and J by 2 bases, with 8 bases between the two germline ends. CDR1 and CDR2 from the germline V gene are SEHNR and FQNEAQ (reference sequence). CDR3 DNA sequence: TGTGCCAGCAGCCCCCGCCCCACAGATACGCAGTATTTT. It encodes CASSPRPTDTQYF.

The chain links TRBV5-6 to TRBJ2-2, with 7 bases lining up with TRBD2. Germline CDR1 reads SGHDT; CDR2 reads YYEEEE. After removal of 4 bases from V and 5 bases from J, the junction contained 11 bases not matched to a gene. The CDR3 covers 16 residues. The CDR3 DNA reads as TGTGCCAGCAGCCCCCGGTGGGGCGGGGGAACCGGGGAGCTGTTTTTT. It specifies CASSPRWGGGTGELFF.

The chain employs TRBV7-6 and TRBJ1-6, with TRBD1 matching 7 bases. The germline V gene has CDR1 SGHVS and CDR2 FNYEAQ. CDR3 length: 18 amino acids. The ends lost 0 bases at V and 0 bases at J; junction bases unmatched: 5. This chain's CDR3 is CASSLASGQSSYNSPLHF. CDR3 bases: TGTGCCAGCAGCTTAGCGTCGGGACAGAGCTCCTATAATTCACCCCTCCACTTT.

The genes are TRBV7-8 and TRBJ2-5; unclear D gene. Looked up from germline, CDR1 is SGHVS and CDR2 is FQNEAQ. The CDR3 sequence is 18 residues long. V lost 3 bases and J lost 2, with 22 bases in between. The CDR3 region is CASSFLLLRRLKQETQYF. CDR3 nucleotide sequence: TGTGCCAGCAGCTTCCTGCTCCTCAGAAGACTTAAACAAGAGACCCAGTACTTC.

The CDR3 coding sequence is TGCGCCAGCAGCCAAGAAATGACCGTCCAAGAGACCCAGTACTTC. Its protein is CASSQEMTVQETQYF. The chain carries TRBV4-1 and TRBJ2-5; D gene ambiguous. The CDR3 extends over 15 amino acids. V lost 0 bases, J lost 1 base, and 9 bases lay in between. The V gene's germline CDR1 is MGHRA and CDR2 YSYEKL.

This sequence joins TRBV30 and TRBJ2-7, with D maybe TRBD2 (7 bases). This CDR3 spans 14 amino acids. The germline gives CDR1 GTSNPN, CDR2 SVGIG (reference sequence). V lost 1 base and J lost 3, with 13 bases in between. The CDR3 region has the DNA TGTGCCTGGAGTGAGGGAGGGGGAGGCTACGAGCAGTACTTC. This gives the protein CAWSEGGGGYEQYF.

The V call is TRBV5-1, the J call TRBJ1-2, with 7 nucleotides matching TRBD1. V shed 4 bases, J shed 8 bases, and the junction held 8 bases outside the gene matches. The CDR3 runs 13 residues. The germline CDR1 and CDR2 sequences are SGHRS and YFSETQ. The CDR3 protein is CASSPEGAWGYTF. In nucleotides, the CDR3 is TGCGCCAGCAGCCCGGAGGGGGCCTGGGGCTACACCTTC.